Presented here are 31 T cell receptor beta chains from one specimen sequenced in a study of cytomegalovirus exposure and HLA in healthy donors. Vbeta (60) and Jbeta (13) primers were used in the PCR. TCRdb's copy holds only in-frame clones and misses some; the assay was immunoSEQ multiplex PCR. The sample yields about 170,000 clones, roughly three quarters seen once. Sample: PBMCs. The receptors were gathered from a woman between 45 and 65 years old in good health and CMV-seronegative.

This clone was counted once. This sequence joins TRBV2 and TRBJ1-1; a weak D match, TRBD1 (5 bases). Trimming removed 4 bases from V and 4 bases from J, with 16 bases in between. This CDR3 contains 15 residues. CDR1 and CDR2 (germline): SNHLY, FYNNEI. DNA for the CDR3: TGTGCCAGCAGTGCCCCGCGGGGCGCGGGCACTGAAGCTTTCTTT. It encodes CASSAPRGAGTEAFF.

This clone was found once. The junction shows a germline mismatch at one end, possibly a read error. The chain links TRBV7-2 to TRBJ1-2, with 7 positions matching TRBD1. The CDR3 is 13 residues long. Germline CDR1 SGHTA, CDR2 FQGNSA. CDR3 nucleotides: TGTGCCAGCAGGTTAGGGACAGCTGATGGCTACACCTTC. It translates to CASRLGTADGYTF.

The V and J genes are TRBV7-9 and TRBJ1-4; 7 bases are a match to TRBD1. Germline values: CDR1 SEHNR, CDR2 FQNEAQ (reference sequence). The V segment lost 5 bases and the J segment 8 bases; nucleotides outside the gene matches: 11. The CDR3 extends over 15 amino acids. The CDR3 DNA follows: TGTGCCAGCAGCGAGGGAGAAGGGGGCCGGGAAAAACTGTTTTTT. Encoded protein: CASSEGEGGREKLFF.

The chain links TRBV18 to TRBJ1-5, with TRBD1 matching over 7 bases. CDR1 KGHSH and CDR2 LQKENI come from the germline V gene. Germline trimming cut 2 bases from V and 7 bases from J; bases unmatched to any gene: 5. The CDR3 is 14 amino acids. As DNA, the CDR3 is TGTGCCAGCTCACCAACAGGGGTCGGGCAGCCCCAGCATTTT. This gives the protein CASSPTGVGQPQHF.

The rearrangement joins TRBV11-2 to TRBJ2-5; TRBD1 matches 7 bases. CDR3 length: 16 amino acids. Germline V CDR1 and CDR2: SGHAT, FQNNGV. V lost 5 bases and J lost 3; bases outside the gene matches: 12. CDR3 bases: TGTGCCAGCAGCAAGCCGGGACAGTCGAAAGAAGAGACCCAGTACTTC. As protein: CASSKPGQSKEETQYF.

V is TRBV18 and J is TRBJ2-7; D might be TRBD2 (6 bases). Per germline, CDR1 KGHSH and CDR2 LQKENI. The germline V and J ends were trimmed by 0 bases and 5 bases, with 17 bases remaining between them. The CDR3 spans 16 residues. This CDR3 is CASSPPVRGRVDEQYF. Here the CDR3 DNA reads TGTGCCAGCTCACCACCGGTGCGGGGAAGGGTGGACGAGCAGTACTTC. Variable domain in full (rest from reference TRBV18 and TRBJ2-7): NAGVMQNPRHLVRRRGQEARLRCSPMKGHSHVYWYRQLPEEGLKFMVYLQKENIIDESGMPKERFSAEFPKEGPSILRIQQVVRGDSAAYFCASSPPVRGRVDEQYFGPGTRLTVT.

The rearrangement joins TRBV14 to TRBJ2-3; TRBD2 aligns across 13 bases. Germline CDR1 SGHDN, CDR2 FVKESK. The CDR3 runs to 15 residues. The ends lost 1 base at V and 7 bases at J; junction bases unmatched: 2. The CDR3 nucleotides are TGTGCCAGCAGCCAAGGGACTAGCGGGAGTTATACGCAGTATTTT. It is translated as CASSQGTSGSYTQYF.

The genes are TRBV28 and TRBJ1-4; 7 bases are shared with TRBD1. The CDR3 runs to 15 residues. The J segment lost 3 bases and the V segment lost 5 bases, leaving 6 bases of the junction unmatched. CDR1 and CDR2 from the germline V gene are MDHEN and SYDVKM. The CDR3 loop reads CASSDRASANEKLFF. The CDR3 coding sequence is TGTGCCAGCAGTGACAGGGCTTCGGCTAATGAAAAACTGTTTTTT.

The chain has TRBV28 and TRBJ1-3, with TRBD1 identical over 8 bases. The CDR3 totals 14 residues. Losses at the gene ends were 10 bases for V and 0 bases for J; bases not matched to a gene: 5. Per germline, CDR1 MDHEN and CDR2 SYDVKM. The CDR3 nucleotides read TGTGCCACCGTAACAGGGGGCTCTGGAAACACCATATATTTT. Translated, it gives CATVTGGSGNTIYF.

The chain combines TRBV5-1 with TRBJ2-3, with TRBD2 identical over 7 bases. The CDR3 contains 15 residues. Germline assignment: CDR1 SGHRS and CDR2 YFSETQ. After removal of 5 bases from V and 3 bases from J, the junction contained 9 bases not matched to a gene. The CDR3 DNA follows: TGCGCCAGCAGAAACCTAGCGGCCAAAACAGATACGCAGTATTTT. This gives the protein CASRNLAAKTDTQYF. Full variable domain (outside the CDR3, taken from reference TRBV5-1 and TRBJ2-3): KAGVTQTPRYLIKTRGQQVTLSCSPISGHRSVSWYQQTPGQGLQFLFEYFSETQRNKGNFPGRFSGRQFSNSRSEMNVSTLELGDSALYLCASRNLAAKTDTQYFGPGTRLTVL.

The chain has TRBV29-1 and TRBJ2-7; 8 bases fit TRBD2. CDR1 and CDR2 (germline): SQVTM, ANQGSEA. V shed 4 bases and J 1 base; nucleotides not matched to a gene: 3. The CDR3 is made up of 13 amino acids. The CDR3 region is CSVVTSGSYEQYF. The CDR3 DNA sequence: TGCAGCGTTGTCACTAGCGGTTCCTACGAGCAGTACTTC.

This clone was counted once. The chain carries TRBV9 and TRBJ1-6, with 7 bases identical to TRBD1. Germline lookup yields CDR1 SGDLS and CDR2 YYNGEE. Unmatched junction bases numbered 8, after V lost 6 bases and J lost 5 bases. The CDR3 contains 15 residues. The CDR3 coding sequence is TGTGCCAGCAACTTAGGGGGACAGAATAATTCACCCCTCCACTTT. Its translation: CASNLGGQNNSPLHF.

The chain has TRBV19 and TRBJ2-6, with D tentatively TRBD1 (5 bases). Germline-derived CDR1 and CDR2 are LNHDA and SQIVND (reference sequence). Trimming took off 4 bases at V and 0 bases at J, with 7 bases between the two ends. The CDR3 has 15 residues. Here the CDR3 reads CASSSTGSGANVLTF. CDR3 nucleotide sequence: TGTGCCAGTAGTAGCACAGGCTCTGGGGCCAACGTCCTGACTTTC. The variable domain in full, with the rest retrieved from reference TRBV19 and TRBJ2-6, is DGGITQSPKYLFRKEGQNVTLSCEQNLNHDAMYWYRQDPGQGLRLIYYSQIVNDFQKGDIAEGYSVSREKKESFPLTVTSAQKNPTAFYLCASSSTGSGANVLTFGAGSRLTVL.

The chain recombines TRBV6-6 with TRBJ2-7, with a possible D match to TRBD2 (7 bases). Looked up from germline, CDR1 is MNHNY and CDR2 is SVGAGI (reference sequence). V was shortened by 0 bases and J by 5 bases, with 14 bases between the two germline ends. There are 15 residues in the CDR3. CDR3 nucleotide sequence: TGTGCCAGCAGTTACTCGAAAGGGGGGGCGGACGAGCAGTACTTC. Translating it yields CASSYSKGGADEQYF.

This chain connects TRBV5-5 to TRBJ1-6; D gene ambiguous. The germline V gene has CDR1 SGHKS and CDR2 YYEKEE (reference sequence). V lost 7 bases to trimming and J lost 0 bases, with 8 bases between them. The CDR3 totals 14 residues. CDR3 region: CASRDPSYNSPLHF. CDR3 bases: TGTGCCAGCCGCGATCCCTCCTATAATTCACCCCTCCACTTT.

The chain carries TRBV10-3 and TRBJ2-7, with TRBD1 identical over 9 bases. CDR1 is ENHRY and CDR2 is SYGVKD in the germline V gene. V lost 6 bases and J lost 2; bases outside the gene matches: 8. CDR3 length equals 15 residues. CDR3 in amino acids: CAIRLGQGSPYEQYF. The CDR3, as DNA: TGTGCCATCAGGCTGGGACAGGGTTCTCCCTACGAGCAGTACTTC.

The J gene is TRBJ2-5, the V gene TRBV6-5; unclear D gene. The CDR3 spans 13 residues. The V end was cut by 2 bases, the J end by 5 bases, with 9 bases between. Germline V gives CDR1 MNHEY, CDR2 SVGAGI. CDR3 sequence (DNA): TGTGCCAGCAGTTACCGAGGTCCGGAGACCCAGTACTTC. This encodes CASSYRGPETQYF.

The V and J genes are TRBV10-2 and TRBJ2-2, with 7 nucleotides matching TRBD1. The CDR3 totals 14 residues. CDR1 and CDR2 (germline): WSHSY, SAAADI. The V gene end was trimmed by 2 bases and the J gene end by 6 bases; junction bases not matched to a gene: 3. The CDR3 region is CASSEDRVAGELFF. CDR3 coding DNA: TGCGCCAGCAGTGAGGACAGGGTCGCCGGGGAGCTGTTTTTT.

The CDR3 bases are TGTGCCAGCAGAGGGACAGGGGGCGCGAACACCATATATTTT. Translated: CASRGTGGANTIYF. The rearrangement links TRBV6-1 to TRBJ1-3, with 12 bases identical to TRBD1. Germline lookup yields CDR1 MNHNS and CDR2 SASEGT. V trimming: 6 bases; J trimming: 7 bases; junction bases outside the gene matches: 4. The CDR3 sequence is 14 residues long.

The V and J genes are TRBV28 and TRBJ2-7; weak D call: TRBD2 (5 bases). Germline-derived CDR1 and CDR2 are MDHEN and SYDVKM. The CDR3 runs 14 residues. The V gene lost 10 bases and the J gene lost 5 bases, with 21 bases spanning the gap. This CDR3 is CATKGPLSVNEQYF. The CDR3 DNA reads as TGTGCCACCAAGGGCCCACTTAGCGTTAACGAGCAGTACTTC.

The chain employs TRBV6-5 and TRBJ2-2; D is possibly TRBD1 (5 bases). V was trimmed by 6 bases and J by 0 bases, leaving 11 bases between them. The length of the CDR3 is 15 residues. In germline, CDR1 is MNHEY, CDR2 SVGAGI. The DNA of the CDR3 is TGTGCCAGCAGCGTGGGGCAGTCGAACACCGGGGAGCTGTTTTTT. This codes for CASSVGQSNTGELFF.

CDR3 protein: CASSLQATEAFF. DNA of the CDR3: TGTGCCAGCAGTTTACAGGCCACTGAAGCTTTCTTT. The chain couples TRBV28 to TRBJ1-1; no clear D. This CDR3 comprises 12 residues. V lost 2 bases and J 4 bases, leaving 5 bases between the germline ends. Germline V gene data show CDR1 as MDHEN and CDR2 as SYDVKM.

The chain has TRBV5-5 and TRBJ2-3; maybe TRBD2 (6 bases). This CDR3 region has 15 residues. Germline V lookup: CDR1 SGHKS, CDR2 YYEKEE (reference sequence). V lost 4 bases to trimming and J lost 3 bases, with 15 bases between them. The CDR3 region is CASSGGYLGTDTQYF. The CDR3 DNA reads as TGTGCCAGCAGCGGAGGGTATTTGGGGACAGATACGCAGTATTTT.

This chain uses TRBV28 with TRBJ2-7; the match to TRBD1 covers 9 bases. J gave up 5 bases and V 5 bases, and 7 bases lay outside the gene matches. Germline loops: CDR1 MDHEN, CDR2 SYDVKM. The CDR3 has 14 residues. The CDR3 coding sequence is TGTGCCAGCAGTCTCCGGGACAGGGCCCACGAGCAGTACTTC. Its protein product is CASSLRDRAHEQYF.

The chain combines TRBV25-1 with TRBJ2-7; 11 bases are shared with TRBD2. With 6 bases clipped from V and 3 bases from J, the junction kept 4 bases outside the gene matches. Germline V CDR1 and CDR2: MGHDK, SYGVNS. This CDR3 contains 14 residues. In DNA form, the CDR3 reads TGTGCCAGCAGCCACGGGACTAGCGGCTACGAGCAGTACTTC. It yields the protein CASSHGTSGYEQYF.

Remarks on this clone: One junction end disagrees with the germline gene, perhaps due to a read error. The V call is TRBV7-9, the J call TRBJ2-7; TRBD1 is a possible D gene (6 bases). The length of the CDR3 is 13 residues. Germline V gene data show CDR1 as SEHNR and CDR2 as FQNEAQ (reference sequence). The CDR3 nucleotides are TGTTCCAGCAGCTTCGGACAGTTTTACGAGCAGTACTTC. Amino acid sequence: CSSSFGQFYEQYF.

This clone was seen just once. V usage is TRBV4-1 and J usage is TRBJ1-5, with D unresolved. Germline V gene lookup returns CDR1 MGHRA and CDR2 YSYEKL. V was trimmed by 1 base and J by 7 bases, leaving 8 bases between them. The length of the CDR3 is 13 residues. CDR3 loop: CASSQGGVQPQHF. CDR3 DNA: TGCGCCAGCAGCCAAGGAGGTGTCCAGCCCCAGCATTTT.

This chain uses TRBV4-2 with TRBJ1-2; TRBD1 might be the D (6 bases). Germline V CDR1 and CDR2: LGHNA, YNFKEQ. Trimming took off 0 bases at V and 4 bases at J, with 15 bases between the two ends. The CDR3 contains 16 residues. DNA for the CDR3: TGTGCCAGCAGCCAAGATTCAGGGGCGTTAGGCTATGGCTACACCTTC. Encoded protein: CASSQDSGALGYGYTF.

This clone was seen a few times. The genes are TRBV5-1 and TRBJ1-2, with 8 bases aligning to TRBD1. The CDR3 has 15 amino acids. Germline V gene lookup returns CDR1 SGHRS and CDR2 YFSETQ. The J segment lost 4 bases and the V segment lost 4 bases, leaving 9 bases of the junction unmatched. The CDR3 loop reads CASSAGQGWGYGYTF. The CDR3 region has the DNA TGCGCCAGCAGCGCCGGACAGGGCTGGGGCTATGGCTACACCTTC.

This chain uses TRBV5-6 with TRBJ1-3, with 7 bases aligning to TRBD1. Germline V gene sequence: CDR1 SGHDT, CDR2 YYEEEE. J was trimmed by 4 bases and V by 2 bases; bases with no gene match: 6. The CDR3 runs 15 residues. The CDR3 sequence: CASSFSTGAGNTIYF. The CDR3, as DNA: TGTGCCAGCAGCTTTTCAACAGGGGCAGGAAACACCATATATTTT.

The V call is TRBV2, the J call TRBJ2-7; 15 bases are a match to TRBD2. After removal of 5 bases from V and 6 bases from J, the junction contained 8 bases not matched to a gene. The CDR3 contains 16 residues. Per the germline V gene, CDR1 is SNHLY and CDR2 is FYNNEI. CDR3 bases: TGTGCCAGCAGTCTTGGACTAGCGGGAGGGGAAGGCGAGCAGTACTTC. Translating gives CASSLGLAGGEGEQYF. Based on the CDR3 plus reference TRBV2 and TRBJ2-7, the full variable domain is EPEVTQTPSHQVTQMGQEVILRCVPISNHLYFYWYRQILGQKVEFLVSFYNNEISEKSEIFDDQFSVERPDGSNFTLKIRSTKLEDSAMYFCASSLGLAGGEGEQYFGPGTRLTVT.